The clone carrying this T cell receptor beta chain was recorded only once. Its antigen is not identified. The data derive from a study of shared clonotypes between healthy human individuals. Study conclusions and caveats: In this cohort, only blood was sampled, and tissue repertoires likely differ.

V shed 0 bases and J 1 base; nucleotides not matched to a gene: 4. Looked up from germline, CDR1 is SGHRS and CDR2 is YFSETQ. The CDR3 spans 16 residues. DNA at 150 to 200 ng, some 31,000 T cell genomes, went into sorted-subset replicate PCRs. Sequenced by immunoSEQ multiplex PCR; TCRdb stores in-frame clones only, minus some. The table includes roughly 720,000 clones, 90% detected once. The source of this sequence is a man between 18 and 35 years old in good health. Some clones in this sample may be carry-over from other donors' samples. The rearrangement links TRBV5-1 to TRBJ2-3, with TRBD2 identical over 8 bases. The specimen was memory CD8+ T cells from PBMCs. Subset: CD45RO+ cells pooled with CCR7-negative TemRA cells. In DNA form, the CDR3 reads TGCGCCAGCAGCTTGGGTCCGCGGGAGGGCACAGATACGCAGTATTTT. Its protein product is CASSLGPREGTDTQYF.